Described below is a single T cell receptor (beta chain) sequence and its context. Its antigen is still unknown. The sample belongs to a study of STAT5B mutations in CD4+ large granular lymphocyte leukemia. Study-wide findings and caveats: Without HLA matching, higher CD4+ than CD8+ T-LGLL clonality could reflect small sample size.

V was clipped by 4 bases and J by 4 bases, with 8 bases between them. This CDR3 region has 13 residues. In germline, CDR1 is SNHLY, CDR2 FYNNEI. This was a survey-level run. Per the authors' pipeline: Productive clonotypes were detectable down to 2.59 x 10-5 frequency. Some clones are missing from TCRdb's copy, which holds only in-frame ones; the method was immunoSEQ multiplex PCR. V and J calls plus clone size are reproduced from that table; the DNA served to infer D and trimming. Here the sample spans under 40,000 clones, about four fifths being singletons. The V gene is TRBV2, the J gene TRBJ1-3; D gene uncertain. The source is a human donor in good health. The sequencing input was CD4+ T cells from blood buffy coats. The CDR3 coding sequence is TGTGCCAGCAGTGGTGTCGAAGGAAACACCATATATTTT. Protein: CASSGVEGNTIYF.